This T cell receptor (beta chain) was profiled in a study of T cell changes during pregnancy in multiple sclerosis. With 2 bases removed from V and 2 bases from J, the gap between germline ends came to 10 bases. Germline V gives CDR1 LNHDA, CDR2 SQIVND (reference sequence). The CDR3 spans 14 residues. The table came from immunoSEQ multiplex PCR; TCRdb's copy has only in-frame clones and leaves some out. The table has approximately 70,000 clones, 80% to 95% seen once; the top ten hold 2%. The material was peripheral blood, obtained in the second trimester of pregnancy. This sequence originates from a female donor with multiple sclerosis, enrolled in a pregnancy study. This chain uses TRBV19 with TRBJ2-7; tentatively, D is TRBD2 (5 bases). CDR3 region: CASSISDGTYEQYF. The CDR3 bases are TGTGCCAGTAGTATATCCGACGGGACCTACGAGCAGTACTTC.